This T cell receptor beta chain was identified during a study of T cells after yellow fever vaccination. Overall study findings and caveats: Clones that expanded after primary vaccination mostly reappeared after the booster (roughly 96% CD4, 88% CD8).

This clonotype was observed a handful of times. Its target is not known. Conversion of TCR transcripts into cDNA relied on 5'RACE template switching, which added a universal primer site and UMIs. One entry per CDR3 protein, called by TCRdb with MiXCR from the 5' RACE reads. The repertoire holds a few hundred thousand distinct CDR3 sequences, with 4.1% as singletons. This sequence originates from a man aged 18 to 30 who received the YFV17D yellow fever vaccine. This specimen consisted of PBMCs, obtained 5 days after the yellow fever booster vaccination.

The CDR3 here is CASSIEPRPLRVYF. The CDR3 DNA follows: TGTGCCAGTAGTATAGAACCCAGACCCCTGAGGGTGTATTTT. The rearrangement links TRBV19 to TRBJ2-3; possible D gene TRBD2, 5 bases. The CDR3 totals 14 residues. V gave up 0 bases and J gave up 14 bases, with 18 bases separating them. Per germline, CDR1 LNHDA and CDR2 SQIVND (reference sequence).